A single sample gave rise to the 21 T cell receptor beta chains below, sequenced in a study of shared clonotypes between healthy human individuals (dated by TCRdb to the early 2020s). CD8 naive samples were obtained by positive selection for CCR7 among CD45RO-negative cells, yielding a CD45RA+CCR7+ population from which TemRA cells were excluded. The library was prepared using the immunoSEQ multiplex PCR assay. Sourced from immuneACCESS, this table was stored by TCRdb with only in-frame sequences that have V and J called. A share of the clones is absent; for the studies checked, an unresolved V gene accounts for under half, and the remainder has no known explanation. This sample gives around 2.1 million clones in total; just over 90% of them show up just once. The top ten hold under 2% of the sample. The specimen was naive CD8+ T cells from PBMCs. According to the study, the label for this sample's cell subset or site signals: CD45RA+CCR7+. These TCRs come from a man aged 18 to 35 in good health. Some clones in this sample may be carry-over from other donors' samples.

In this sample, this clone turned up once. This sequence joins TRBV28 and TRBJ1-2; TRBD1 aligns across 9 bases. The germline CDR1 and CDR2 sequences are MDHEN and SYDVKM. The CDR3 loop spans 16 amino acids. The V gene end was trimmed by 10 bases and the J gene end by 1 base; junction bases not matched to a gene: 13. CDR3 nucleotides: TGTGCCACCAAGGAACAGGGGGCCCTTAATAACTATGGCTACACCTTC. Translated: CATKEQGALNNYGYTF.

The V and J genes are TRBV13 and TRBJ2-7, with 10 bases matching TRBD2. This CDR3 has 19 amino acids. The V and J ends lost 0 bases and 3 bases, in that order; junction bases with no gene match: 14. Per the germline V gene, CDR1 is PRHDT and CDR2 is FYEKMQ (reference sequence). The CDR3 reads CASSLGLKATGTSDYEQYF. Written as DNA, the CDR3 is TGTGCCAGCAGCTTAGGCCTTAAGGCCACCGGGACTAGCGACTACGAGCAGTACTTC.

The CDR3 loop is CSGRRGEGYTF. The CDR3 region has the DNA TGCAGCGGTCGACGGGGGGAAGGCTACACCTTC. V gene TRBV29-1 combines with J gene TRBJ1-2; tentatively, D is TRBD1 (5 bases). Germline V gene lookup returns CDR1 SQVTM and CDR2 ANQGSEA. The CDR3 runs 11 residues. Trimming shortened V by 7 bases and J by 8 bases, and 14 bases separated the two germline ends.

The chain carries TRBV5-4 and TRBJ2-3; the D is unclear. V was pared by 4 bases and J by 6 bases, with 9 bases between. Germline V CDR1 and CDR2: SGHNT, YYREEE (reference sequence). The CDR3 totals 12 residues. CDR3: CASSDRQDTQYF. CDR3 DNA sequence: TGTGCCAGCAGCGACCGGCAGGATACGCAGTATTTT.

In this sample, this clone turned up once. The V gene is TRBV7-6, the J gene TRBJ2-5; 10 nucleotides match TRBD2. Trimming removed 2 bases from V and 4 bases from J; junction bases left unmatched: 4. This CDR3 is built from 15 residues. Germline CDR1 SGHVS, CDR2 FNYEAQ. CDR3 sequence (DNA): TGTGCCAGCAGCTTACTGCTAGCGGGAGTAGAGACCCAGTACTTC. It specifies CASSLLLAGVETQYF. The complete variable domain, with remaining parts taken from reference TRBV7-6 and TRBJ2-5, reads GAGVSQSPRYKVTKRGQDVALRCDPISGHVSLYWYRQALGQGPEFLTYFNYEAQQDKSGLPNDRFSAERPEGSISTLTIQRTEQRDSAMYRCASSLLLAGVETQYFGPGTRLLVL.

This chain connects TRBV27 to TRBJ2-7; 9 bases fit TRBD1. CDR3 length: 15 amino acids. The germline V gene has CDR1 MNHEY and CDR2 SMNVEV (reference sequence). V was clipped by 8 bases and J by 1 base; unmatched bases: 9. CDR3 loop: CASSRSGTGSYEQYF. CDR3 coding DNA: TGTGCCAGCTCCCGGTCCGGGACAGGGTCCTACGAGCAGTACTTC.

This rearrangement joins TRBV10-3 to TRBJ2-7; 7 bases agree with TRBD1. Germline V gene sequence: CDR1 ENHRY, CDR2 SYGVKD. CDR3 length: 15 residues. J gave up 2 bases and V 0 bases, and 4 bases lay outside the gene matches. The CDR3 protein is CAISESIDRAYEQYF. DNA for the CDR3: TGTGCCATCAGTGAGTCAATCGACAGGGCCTACGAGCAGTACTTC.

This chain connects TRBV6-5 to TRBJ2-3; D possibly uses TRBD1 or TRBD2 (6 bases each). Germline values: CDR1 MNHEY, CDR2 SVGAGI. There are 15 residues in the CDR3. The V gene lost 2 bases and the J gene lost 0 bases, with 9 bases spanning the gap. The CDR3: CASSYEGGSTDTQYF. CDR3 DNA: TGTGCCAGCAGTTACGAGGGGGGTAGCACAGATACGCAGTATTTT.

The genes are TRBV2 and TRBJ2-7; TRBD2 agrees at 7 bases. Unmatched junction bases numbered 6, after V lost 3 bases and J lost 4 bases. This CDR3 has 14 amino acids. The V gene's germline CDR1 is SNHLY and CDR2 FYNNEI. The CDR3 is CASSDGLADYEQYF. The CDR3 region has the DNA TGTGCCAGCAGTGATGGCCTAGCGGATTACGAGCAGTACTTC.

The rearrangement uses TRBV10-3 and TRBJ1-1; a weak D match, TRBD1 (5 bases). The CDR3 loop spans 13 amino acids. Germline loops: CDR1 ENHRY, CDR2 SYGVKD. The germline V and J ends were trimmed by 6 bases and 0 bases, with 8 bases remaining between them. The CDR3 here is CAIREGLNTEAFF. The CDR3 coding sequence is TGTGCCATCAGAGAGGGGTTGAACACTGAAGCTTTCTTT.

This chain links TRBV19 with TRBJ1-5; 7 bases match TRBD1. This CDR3 comprises 16 residues. The V gene end was trimmed by 8 bases and the J gene end by 1 base; junction bases not matched to a gene: 11. Per the germline V gene, CDR1 is LNHDA and CDR2 is SQIVND (reference sequence). CDR3 nucleotide sequence: TGTGCCAGTCATAACTACAGGGGTAGGAGCAATCAGCCCCAGCATTTT. Encoded protein: CASHNYRGRSNQPQHF.

This sequence joins TRBV5-1 and TRBJ1-2; a possible D gene is TRBD1 (6 bases). V was pared by 0 bases and J by 0 bases, with 15 bases between. This CDR3 is 17 amino acids long. Germline V gives CDR1 SGHRS, CDR2 YFSETQ. CDR3 sequence (DNA): TGCGCCAGCAGCTTGGAAGGAGGGGGAGCTTCTAACTATGGCTACACCTTC. It is translated as CASSLEGGGASNYGYTF.

The chain combines TRBV7-6 with TRBJ2-7, with 9 bases aligning to TRBD1. With V trimmed by 6 bases and J by 1 base, 7 bases remained unmatched. Germline CDR1 SGHVS, CDR2 FNYEAQ. This CDR3 comprises 15 residues. This CDR3 reads CASSQDRGRSYEQYF. The CDR3 region has the DNA TGTGCCAGCAGTCAAGACAGGGGGAGATCCTACGAGCAGTACTTC.

The J gene is TRBJ1-2, the V gene TRBV28; 10 bases align to TRBD1. CDR1 is MDHEN and CDR2 is SYDVKM in the germline V gene. J gave up 3 bases and V 6 bases, and 7 bases lay outside the gene matches. The CDR3 is made up of 15 amino acids. CDR3 in amino acids: CASRPPGQGHYGYTF. In DNA form, the CDR3 reads TGTGCCAGCAGACCTCCGGGACAGGGGCACTATGGCTACACCTTC.

The V and J genes are TRBV4-2 and TRBJ2-7; TRBD1 might be the D (7 bases). The CDR3 runs to 14 residues. Germline loops: CDR1 LGHNA, CDR2 YNFKEQ. Trimming removed 1 base from V and 6 bases from J, with 13 bases in between. The CDR3 bases are TGTGCCAGCAGCCAAGTGGAGGGGGCCGGCGAGCAGTACTTC. Amino acid sequence: CASSQVEGAGEQYF.

V and J are TRBV28 and TRBJ1-2, with 9 positions matching TRBD1. The CDR3 has 13 residues. Per the germline V gene, CDR1 is MDHEN and CDR2 is SYDVKM. V shed 3 bases, J shed 8 bases, and the junction held 4 bases outside the gene matches. CDR3 sequence: CASSFTGQGGYTF. The CDR3 region has the DNA TGTGCCAGCAGTTTTACGGGACAGGGCGGCTACACCTTC.

J is TRBJ2-5 and V is TRBV30; the D gene is possibly TRBD1 (5 bases). The DNA matches TRBJ2-7 better at its end, which makes the J call doubtful. Germline assignment: CDR1 GTSNPN and CDR2 SVGIG (reference sequence). CDR3 size: 15 residues. The CDR3 spells CAWSVRPTASYEQYF. CDR3 DNA sequence: TGTGCCTGGAGTGTCCGACCGACAGCTTCTTACGAGCAGTACTTC.

This rearrangement joins TRBV11-1 to TRBJ2-7; the D is unclear. CDR1 is SGHAT, CDR2 FQDESV, per germline (reference sequence). Trimming shortened V by 1 base and J by 7 bases, and 11 bases separated the two germline ends. This CDR3 comprises 13 residues. CDR3 in amino acids: CASSLEVTKEQYF. The CDR3, as DNA: TGTGCCAGCAGCTTAGAGGTAACTAAAGAGCAGTACTTC.

The chain links TRBV19 to TRBJ1-5; the D is unclear. V lost 3 bases to trimming and J lost 1 base, with 10 bases between them. The CDR3 contains 15 residues. Germline V gene data show CDR1 as LNHDA and CDR2 as SQIVND (reference sequence). The chain's CDR3 is CASSIIHRSNQPQHF. The DNA of the CDR3 is TGTGCCAGTAGTATCATCCACCGGAGCAATCAGCCCCAGCATTTT.

The rearrangement links TRBV4-1 to TRBJ2-7; D is unresolved. V was trimmed by 0 bases and J by 5 bases, leaving 8 bases between them. This CDR3 region has 13 residues. Germline V lookup: CDR1 MGHRA, CDR2 YSYEKL. DNA for the CDR3: TGCGCCAGCAGCCAAGATTTAGAGGACGAGCAGTACTTC. Translated, it gives CASSQDLEDEQYF.

The chain employs TRBV6-6 and TRBJ2-1; 8 bases match TRBD1. Per germline, CDR1 MNHNY and CDR2 SVGAGI (reference sequence). This CDR3 contains 16 residues. The V segment lost 1 base and the J segment 5 bases; nucleotides outside the gene matches: 7. The CDR3 is CASSYFGTGGHNEQFF. CDR3 coding DNA: TGTGCCAGCAGTTACTTCGGGACAGGTGGACACAATGAGCAGTTCTTC.